One sample yielded the 9 T cell receptor beta chains listed below, sequenced in a study of T cells in Graves' hyperthyroidism and ophthalmopathy. Template material for amplifying TCR beta CDR3 regions consisted of RNA transcripts. The HTBI primer set was used in a first-round RT-PCR of the TCR CDR3. TCRdb processed the multiplex PCR reads anew with MiXCR; each CDR3 protein has one entry. Of fewer than 450,000 distinct CDR3 sequences listed, about a sixth are singletons. The sample comprised blood. The origin of the receptors is a woman younger than 45 with Graves' hyperthyroidism that later progressed to Graves' ophthalmopathy.

There are many counts of this clonotype. The genes are TRBV27 and TRBJ2-7; a weak D match, TRBD2 (6 bases). The CDR3 runs 17 residues. Trimming left V 5 bases short and J 2 bases short, with 22 bases between. Germline V gives CDR1 MNHEY, CDR2 SMNVEV (reference sequence). This chain's CDR3 is CASSPGSGERAAYEQYF. CDR3 DNA: TGTGCCAGCAGTCCAGGGTCGGGGGAGCGGGCTGCCTACGAGCAGTACTTC.

This clonotype was seen ten or more times. The chain carries TRBV7-9 and TRBJ1-1; 8 bases are a match to TRBD1. Germline CDR1 and CDR2: SEHNR and FQNEAQ (reference sequence). Trimming took 4 bases from V and 3 from J; bases not matched to a gene: 7. The CDR3 extends over 15 amino acids. In nucleotides, the CDR3 is TGTGCCAGCAGCTCGGCCGGGACAGGATACACTGAAGCTTTCTTT. Translation gives CASSSAGTGYTEAFF.

This clonotype came up many times. The V and J genes are TRBV4-1 and TRBJ2-1, with 7 bases that match TRBD2. V trimming: 4 bases; J trimming: 6 bases; junction bases outside the gene matches: 9. CDR1 is MGHRA, CDR2 YSYEKL, per germline. The CDR3 consists of 15 residues. The DNA of the CDR3 is TGCGCCAGCAGCCCTGCTGGGGGGAGGGGCAATGAGCAGTTCTTC. Encoded protein: CASSPAGGRGNEQFF.

The sample holds many counts of this clonotype. The chain employs TRBV6-5 and TRBJ2-3; perhaps TRBD2 as D (5 bases). Per the germline V gene, CDR1 is MNHEY and CDR2 is SVGAGI. The germline V and J ends were trimmed by 7 bases and 0 bases, with 14 bases remaining between them. The CDR3 runs to 15 residues. The CDR3 loop is CASTGIEASTDTQYF. Here the CDR3 DNA reads TGTGCCAGCACCGGGATCGAGGCTAGCACAGATACGCAGTATTTT.

This clonotype was found many times. The rearrangement joins TRBV27 to TRBJ1-5; D gene uncertain. V was cut by 5 bases and J by 3 bases, with 11 bases left in between. Per germline, CDR1 MNHEY and CDR2 SMNVEV (reference sequence). CDR3 length: 14 amino acids. This CDR3 reads CASSREGYNQPQHF. The CDR3 nucleotides are TGTGCCAGCAGTCGGGAAGGATACAATCAGCCCCAGCATTTT.

The sample holds many counts of this clonotype. V gene TRBV7-9 combines with J gene TRBJ2-5, with D hard to call. The CDR3 has 13 residues. V lost 4 bases to trimming and J lost 4 bases, with 10 bases between them. The germline V gene encodes CDR1 SEHNR and CDR2 FQNEAQ (reference sequence). As DNA, the CDR3 is TGTGCCAGCAGCTCGGATTTCGTAGAGACCCAGTACTTC. Translating it yields CASSSDFVETQYF.

This clonotype has at least ten counts. V usage is TRBV27 and J usage is TRBJ1-1; the D gene is possibly TRBD1 (5 bases). The CDR3 loop spans 14 amino acids. Germline V gene sequence: CDR1 MNHEY, CDR2 SMNVEV (reference sequence). The V gene lost 2 bases and the J gene lost 5 bases, with 12 bases spanning the gap. In nucleotides, the CDR3 is TGTGCCAGCAGTTTAAATGGCAGGGCGACTGAAGCTTTCTTT. Protein: CASSLNGRATEAFF.

The V call is TRBV10-2, the J call TRBJ1-4; no firm D call. The V gene lost 0 bases and the J gene lost 2 bases, with 7 bases spanning the gap. CDR3 length: 15 residues. Germline CDR1 and CDR2: WSHSY and SAAADI. The chain's CDR3 is CASSESKDTNEKLFF. CDR3 nucleotide sequence: TGCGCCAGCAGTGAGTCGAAGGATACTAATGAAAAACTGTTTTTT.

The chain links TRBV29-1 to TRBJ1-2; 8 bases align to TRBD1. The length of the CDR3 is 14 residues. Germline V gives CDR1 SQVTM, CDR2 ANQGSEA. The junction had 9 bases not matched to a gene; V was cut back by 5 bases and J by 4 bases. The CDR3 DNA reads as TGCAGCGTTCTAACGACAGGGGCTTTCTATGGCTACACCTTC. Amino acid sequence: CSVLTTGAFYGYTF.